This TCR beta chain comes out of a study of blood T cell repertoires in COVID-19. Study as a whole: PBMCs, B-cell-depleted T cells, or T cells were the source of the cDNA or gDNA that made up the material.

Trimming left V 0 bases short and J 1 base short, with 11 bases between. The CDR3 sequence is 15 residues long. Germline lookup yields CDR1 SGHRS and CDR2 YFSETQ. Profiled with immunoSEQ multiplex PCR; TCRdb holds only in-frame clones, not every one. The repertoire includes about 210,000 clones, around 83% of them detected once, and roughly 8% sits in the top ten. This receptor was obtained from a woman in her forties or fifties with acute or convalescent COVID-19. The source material was peripheral blood. This chain joins TRBV5-1 and TRBJ2-7; D is uncertain. In nucleotides, the CDR3 is TGCGCCAGCAGCTTGGTCTGGCAGAAATCCTACGAGCAGTACTTC. Its protein is CASSLVWQKSYEQYF.